This TCR beta chain was found in a study of blood T cell repertoires in COVID-19. Study background: Acute and convalescent COVID-19 specimens originated in the United States, Italy and Spain.

Per the original data handling: Amplification with reference gene primers provided the estimates of nucleated cell counts. Profiled with immunoSEQ multiplex PCR; TCRdb holds only in-frame clones, not every one. The V and J calls and clone size come from that table; D and trimming were worked out from the DNA. The table shows a few hundred thousand clones, with around 87% occurring only once. V shed 4 bases and J 7 bases; nucleotides not matched to a gene: 4. The CDR3 spans 14 residues. Germline CDR1 SGHRS, CDR2 YFSETQ. The sequenced sample was peripheral blood. This receptor was identified in a man aged 50 or older with active or convalescent COVID-19. The chain carries TRBV5-1 and TRBJ2-1; 11 bases match TRBD2. CDR3 sequence (DNA): TGCGCCAGCAGCGCTGGGACTAGCGGAAATGAGCAGTTCTTC. This sequence encodes CASSAGTSGNEQFF. The complete variable domain, with remaining parts taken from reference TRBV5-1 and TRBJ2-1, reads KAGVTQTPRYLIKTRGQQVTLSCSPISGHRSVSWYQQTPGQGLQFLFEYFSETQRNKGNFPGRFSGRQFSNSRSEMNVSTLELGDSALYLCASSAGTSGNEQFFGPGTRLTVL.